These 28 T cell receptor beta chains originate from one sample sequenced in a study of shared clonotypes between healthy human individuals. The assay was immunoSEQ multiplex PCR, and TCRdb's table has in-frame clones only and misses some. The sample lists 2 million to 2.5 million clones; over 85% were seen once. Only CD45RO-negative cells positively selected for CCR7 counted as naive CD8 cells, so terminally differentiated effector memory CD45RA+ cells were excluded. The sample comprised naive CD8+ T cells sorted from blood. The origin of the receptors is a man younger than 35 in good health.

This rearrangement joins TRBV30 to TRBJ2-1; D is unclear. Germline CDR1 and CDR2: GTSNPN and SVGIG (reference sequence). The CDR3 runs 14 residues. With 0 bases removed from V and 1 base from J, the gap between germline ends came to 7 bases. CDR3 residues: CAWSVQSSYNEQFF. As DNA, the CDR3 is TGTGCCTGGAGTGTACAGAGTTCCTACAATGAGCAGTTCTTC.

Turning to this clone: The sample carries other DNA sequences with the same CDR3. V gene TRBV11-2 combines with J gene TRBJ2-1, with TRBD2 matching 7 bases. This CDR3 region has 11 residues. CDR1 is SGHAT and CDR2 is FQNNGV in the germline V gene. V shed 6 bases, J shed 8 bases, and the junction held 1 base outside the gene matches. Here the CDR3 DNA reads TGTGCCAGCAGTCGGGGGGATGAGCAGTTCTTC. Residues: CASSRGDEQFF.

The V call is TRBV15, the J call TRBJ2-2, with D unclear. The CDR3 is 15 amino acids. With 0 bases removed from V and 2 bases from J, the gap between germline ends came to 7 bases. Germline V CDR1 and CDR2: LNHNV, YYDKDF (reference sequence). As DNA, the CDR3 is TGTGCCACCAGCAGAGATCTGGGAAACACCGGGGAGCTGTTTTTT. It encodes CATSRDLGNTGELFF. Together with reference TRBV15 and TRBJ2-2, the CDR3 gives the full variable domain: DAMVIQNPRYQVTQFGKPVTLSCSQTLNHNVMYWYQQKSSQAPKLLFHYYDKDFNNEADTPDNFQSRRPNTSFCFLDIRSPGLGDTAMYLCATSRDLGNTGELFFGEGSRLTVL.

The chain couples TRBV27 to TRBJ2-1, with D maybe TRBD1 (8 bases). The CDR3 sequence is 14 residues long. Per the germline V gene, CDR1 is MNHEY and CDR2 is SMNVEV (reference sequence). V was trimmed by 8 bases and J by 2 bases, leaving 13 bases between them. The CDR3 DNA sequence: TGTGCCAGCGGCACAGGGGGGGCCTACAATGAGCAGTTCTTC. It translates to CASGTGGAYNEQFF.

About this clone itself: The same CDR3 arises from other DNA sequences in this sample as well. The chain employs TRBV5-6 and TRBJ2-7, with D tentatively TRBD2 (5 bases). Germline V gene data show CDR1 as SGHDT and CDR2 as YYEEEE. Trimming removed 3 bases from V and 4 bases from J, with 11 bases in between. The CDR3 loop spans 13 amino acids. The CDR3 DNA sequence: TGTGCCAGCAGCTCCGGACTGATTTACGAGCAGTACTTC. Translation: CASSSGLIYEQYF.

The genes are TRBV7-9 and TRBJ1-1, with 8 bases lining up with TRBD1. With 0 bases clipped from V and 5 bases from J, the junction kept 8 bases outside the gene matches. Germline values: CDR1 SEHNR, CDR2 FQNEAQ (reference sequence). The CDR3 consists of 16 residues. As DNA, the CDR3 is TGTGCCAGCAGCTTAGCGCAGGGGGCTCAAGGTACTGAAGCTTTCTTT. This sequence encodes CASSLAQGAQGTEAFF. The full variable domain, its missing parts supplied by reference TRBV7-9 and TRBJ1-1, is DTGVSQNPRHKITKRGQNVTFRCDPISEHNRLYWYRQTLGQGPEFLTYFQNEAQLEKSRLLSDRFSAERPKGSFSTLEIQRTEQGDSAMYLCASSLAQGAQGTEAFFGQGTRLTVV.

The chain combines TRBV11-2 with TRBJ2-2; 9 bases are shared with TRBD1. Per the germline V gene, CDR1 is SGHAT and CDR2 is FQNNGV. V lost 5 bases and J lost 7; bases outside the gene matches: 11. There are 16 residues in the CDR3. The CDR3 nucleotides read TGTGCCAGCAGCGGACCGGGACAGGGTTTTCACGGGGAGCTGTTTTTT. The encoded protein is CASSGPGQGFHGELFF.

In the case of this clone: Within the sample, other DNA sequences also encode this same CDR3. This chain joins TRBV5-6 and TRBJ1-1, with a tentative D call TRBD1 (5 bases). CDR3 length equals 13 residues. CDR1 is SGHDT and CDR2 is YYEEEE in the germline V gene. V lost 4 bases to trimming and J lost 0 bases, with 7 bases between them. For the CDR3, the DNA is TGTGCCAGCAGCGGGACCTTGAACACTGAAGCTTTCTTT. Protein: CASSGTLNTEAFF.

This chain links TRBV11-2 with TRBJ1-1, with unresolved D. Germline CDR1 is SGHAT and CDR2 is FQNNGV. V was pared by 3 bases and J by 1 base, with 6 bases between. The CDR3 runs to 13 residues. The CDR3 loop reads CASSFSPNTEAFF. The CDR3, as DNA: TGTGCCAGCAGCTTTTCACCGAACACTGAAGCTTTCTTT.

V usage is TRBV4-3 and J usage is TRBJ2-2; 8 nucleotides agree with TRBD2. Germline V lookup: CDR1 LGHNA, CDR2 YSLEER. The CDR3 length is 17 residues. Germline trimming cut 0 bases from V and 6 bases from J; bases unmatched to any gene: 9. CDR3 amino acids: CASSQDGSGSPPGELFF. In nucleotides, the CDR3 is TGCGCCAGCAGCCAAGATGGGAGCGGGAGCCCCCCCGGGGAGCTGTTTTTT.

The gene calls are TRBV6-4 and TRBJ2-1, with 7 bases matching TRBD2. The V gene's germline CDR1 is MRHNA and CDR2 SNTAGT. The CDR3 is made up of 14 amino acids. Trimming at V came to 3 bases and at J to 4 bases, leaving 3 bases not matched to a gene. The CDR3 reads CASSEGRGYNEQFF. CDR3 DNA sequence: TGTGCCAGCAGTGAAGGGCGGGGGTACAATGAGCAGTTCTTC.

V is TRBV7-9 and J is TRBJ2-1, with TRBD2 matching over 10 bases. The CDR3 sequence is 15 residues long. J was trimmed by 6 bases and V by 5 bases; bases with no gene match: 7. Germline CDR1 SEHNR, CDR2 FQNEAQ (reference sequence). For the CDR3, the DNA is TGTGCCAGCAGCATAACTAGCGGGGTAGGCAATGAGCAGTTCTTC. It codes for CASSITSGVGNEQFF.

This clone was counted a few times. Distinct nucleotide sequences in the sample also encode this CDR3. The CDR3: CASSQVERDYEQYF. For the CDR3, the DNA is TGCGCCAGCAGCCAAGTCGAGCGGGATTACGAGCAGTACTTC. V is TRBV4-1 and J is TRBJ2-7; 7 bases are shared with TRBD2. Germline CDR1 and CDR2: MGHRA and YSYEKL. This CDR3 contains 14 residues. With 1 base clipped from V and 4 bases from J, the junction kept 4 bases outside the gene matches.

In its sample, this clone was seen once. The chain carries TRBV28 and TRBJ2-1, with TRBD2 identical over 15 bases. The length of the CDR3 is 17 residues. Germline values: CDR1 MDHEN, CDR2 SYDVKM. V lost 6 bases, J lost 4 bases, and 7 bases stayed unmatched. The chain's CDR3 is CASSLGLAGGLYNEQFF. Written as DNA, the CDR3 is TGTGCCAGCAGCTTAGGACTAGCGGGGGGGCTATACAATGAGCAGTTCTTC.

The chain couples TRBV9 to TRBJ2-3, with TRBD1 matching over 12 bases. The CDR3 sequence is 16 residues long. Germline V gene lookup returns CDR1 SGDLS and CDR2 YYNGEE. With V trimmed by 4 bases and J by 5 bases, 8 bases remained unmatched. Here the CDR3 reads CASSTRDRGRGDTQYF. The CDR3 nucleotides are TGTGCCAGCAGCACCCGGGACAGGGGGCGCGGAGATACGCAGTATTTT.

The rearrangement uses TRBV11-2 and TRBJ1-6; D is ambiguous. This CDR3 spans 16 amino acids. The germline V and J ends were trimmed by 0 bases and 11 bases, with 17 bases remaining between them. Germline V gene sequence: CDR1 SGHAT, CDR2 FQNNGV. The CDR3 region has the DNA TGTGCCAGCAGCTTAGAGAATCCCCAGTCTGGGGCACCCCTCCACTTT. The encoded protein is CASSLENPQSGAPLHF.

The rearrangement uses TRBV4-3 and TRBJ2-7; tentatively, D is TRBD2 (9 bases). CDR3 size: 20 residues. Trimming pared 2 bases from V and 4 bases from J, leaving 30 bases between. Germline assignment: CDR1 LGHNA and CDR2 YSLEER. CDR3 sequence (DNA): TGCGCCAGCAGCCAACCACAGGGGGTCGCCCGACTAGCGGATCCTTACGAGCAGTACTTC. Protein sequence: CASSQPQGVARLADPYEQYF.

The genes are TRBV7-2 and TRBJ2-7, with D uncertain. The CDR3 length is 14 residues. CDR1 and CDR2 from the germline V gene are SGHTA and FQGNSA. V was cut by 1 base and J by 2 bases, with 9 bases left in between. The CDR3 reads CASSLVGSTYEQYF. DNA for the CDR3: TGTGCCAGCAGCTTAGTGGGCAGTACCTACGAGCAGTACTTC.

With regard to this clone: The junction departs from germline at one end; a sequencing error may be responsible. The chain carries TRBV7-7 and TRBJ2-7; 9 nucleotides line up with TRBD1. The CDR3 consists of 14 residues. Germline loops: CDR1 SSHAT, CDR2 FNYEAQ (reference sequence). CDR3 loop: CASSSRDREHEQYF. The DNA of the CDR3 is TGTGCTAGCAGCTCACGGGACAGGGAGCACGAGCAGTACTTC.

Concerning this clone itself: In the same sample, other DNA sequences code for this CDR3. V usage is TRBV6-6 and J usage is TRBJ1-1; no firm D call. CDR3 length: 12 amino acids. V lost 2 bases, J lost 4 bases, and 5 bases lay in between. Germline V gene sequence: CDR1 MNHNY, CDR2 SVGAGI (reference sequence). The CDR3 DNA follows: TGTGCCAGCAGTTACGGCGGCACTGAAGCTTTCTTT. It codes for CASSYGGTEAFF.

This rearrangement joins TRBV4-1 to TRBJ2-7; perhaps TRBD1 as D (5 bases). The germline V gene encodes CDR1 MGHRA and CDR2 YSYEKL. The CDR3 covers 14 residues. Trimming took off 1 base at V and 2 bases at J, with 9 bases between the two ends. CDR3 sequence: CASSQVVQAYEQYF. The CDR3 nucleotides read TGCGCCAGCAGCCAAGTTGTACAGGCCTACGAGCAGTACTTC.

This chain uses TRBV7-6 with TRBJ2-2; 9 bases fit TRBD2. Germline CDR1 SGHVS, CDR2 FNYEAQ. This CDR3 region has 16 residues. V lost 5 bases and J lost 1; bases outside the gene matches: 5. The DNA for the CDR3 is TGTGCCAGCAGCAGAGATAGCGGGAGGAACACCGGGGAGCTGTTTTTT. It is translated as CASSRDSGRNTGELFF.

The chain carries TRBV9 and TRBJ2-5; the match to TRBD2 covers 10 bases. Germline values: CDR1 SGDLS, CDR2 YYNGEE. This CDR3 contains 15 residues. Trimming cost V 3 bases and J 5 bases; bases outside gene matches: 7. CDR3 sequence (DNA): TGTGCCAGCAGCGCTGGGGGGACTAGCGAGGAGACCCAGTACTTC. Amino acids: CASSAGGTSEETQYF. Variable domain in full (rest from reference TRBV9 and TRBJ2-5): DSGVTQTPKHLITATGQRVTLRCSPRSGDLSVYWYQQSLDQGLQFLIQYYNGEERAKGNILERFSAQQFPDLHSELNLSSLELGDSALYFCASSAGGTSEETQYFGPGTRLLVL.

This clone came up a few times. The gene calls are TRBV2 and TRBJ1-2; weak D call: TRBD1 (6 bases). Germline V gives CDR1 SNHLY, CDR2 FYNNEI. V was cut by 6 bases and J by 8 bases, with 19 bases left in between. CDR3 length equals 14 residues. CDR3 in amino acids: CASSDPEGHNGYTF. CDR3 bases: TGTGCCAGCAGCGATCCTGAGGGACACAACGGCTACACCTTC.

As for this clone: This sample also contains other DNA sequences that code for the same CDR3. V usage is TRBV4-1 and J usage is TRBJ2-7, with 9 bases that match TRBD1. Looked up from germline, CDR1 is MGHRA and CDR2 is YSYEKL. The V gene end was trimmed by 1 base and the J gene end by 3 bases; junction bases not matched to a gene: 4. The CDR3 consists of 15 residues. CDR3 sequence (DNA): TGCGCCAGCAGCCAAGTCGAGACAGGGGGCTACGAGCAGTACTTC. This gives the protein CASSQVETGGYEQYF.

V gene TRBV9 combines with J gene TRBJ2-1; TRBD2 aligns across 8 bases. Germline CDR1 reads SGDLS; CDR2 reads YYNGEE. V lost 0 bases and J lost 8; bases outside the gene matches: 4. CDR3 length: 14 residues. CDR3 protein: CASSVGSGDHEQFF. The CDR3 DNA follows: TGTGCCAGCAGCGTAGGTAGCGGGGACCATGAGCAGTTCTTC.

In the case of this clone: Other DNA sequences in the sample encode the same CDR3. Here the CDR3 reads CASSLEARGTEAFF. The CDR3 bases are TGTGCCAGCAGCTTAGAAGCCAGGGGCACTGAAGCTTTCTTT. The V call is TRBV11-1, the J call TRBJ1-1, with D possibly TRBD1 on 6 matching bases. Germline V lookup: CDR1 SGHAT, CDR2 FQDESV (reference sequence). This CDR3 contains 14 residues. V was trimmed by 1 base and J by 4 bases, leaving 10 bases between them.

Remarks on this clone: In the same sample, other DNA sequences code for this CDR3. The V call is TRBV7-9, the J call TRBJ1-1, with a weak D call TRBD1 (5 bases). The CDR3 loop spans 13 amino acids. Per germline, CDR1 SEHNR and CDR2 FQNEAQ (reference sequence). Trimming stripped 1 base from V and 6 bases from J, with 9 bases between. The CDR3 loop is CASSLDPGPEAFF. Written as DNA, the CDR3 is TGTGCCAGCAGCTTAGATCCGGGGCCTGAAGCTTTCTTT. Complete variable domain (other parts from reference TRBV7-9 and TRBJ1-1): DTGVSQNPRHKITKRGQNVTFRCDPISEHNRLYWYRQTLGQGPEFLTYFQNEAQLEKSRLLSDRFSAERPKGSFSTLEIQRTEQGDSAMYLCASSLDPGPEAFFGQGTRLTVV.